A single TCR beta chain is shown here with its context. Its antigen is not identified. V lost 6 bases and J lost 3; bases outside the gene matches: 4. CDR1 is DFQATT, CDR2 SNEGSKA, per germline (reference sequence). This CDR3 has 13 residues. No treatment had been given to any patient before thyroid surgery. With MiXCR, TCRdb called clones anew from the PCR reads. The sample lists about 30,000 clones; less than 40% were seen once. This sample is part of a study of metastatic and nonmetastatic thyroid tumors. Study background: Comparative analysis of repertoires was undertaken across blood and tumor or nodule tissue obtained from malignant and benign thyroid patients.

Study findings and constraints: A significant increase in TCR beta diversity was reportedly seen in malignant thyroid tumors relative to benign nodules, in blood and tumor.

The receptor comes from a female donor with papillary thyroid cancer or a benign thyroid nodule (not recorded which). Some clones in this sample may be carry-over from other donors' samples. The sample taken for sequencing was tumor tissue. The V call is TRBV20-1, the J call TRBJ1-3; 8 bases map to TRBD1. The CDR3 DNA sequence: TGCAGTGCGGGACAGGTCGTTGGAAACACCATATATTTT. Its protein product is CSAGQVVGNTIYF.